The source of this T cell receptor beta chain is a study of identical twins listed by TCRdb under 2016. Study-level background: To test whether fetal clonotypes persist, this study deep-sequenced TCR alpha and beta repertoires from monozygotic twins, from unrelated adults of various ages, and from cord blood. Replicate twin experiments were performed at different times using different library preparation protocols to rule out contamination. Study-wide conclusions, independent of this receptor: Excess twin sharing in beta out-of-frame sequences was weaker because fewer shared sequences lowered the signal-to-noise ratio. In monozygotic twins, out-of-frame TCR alpha sharing was systematically underestimated by recombination models, although the models agreed with sharing between unrelated individuals. Abundant cord blood beta clonotypes had fewer insertions, young adult naive repertoires showed a similar but weaker trend, and memory repertoires showed no such trend. Compared with coincidental sharing between unrelated individuals, out-of-frame TCR alpha sequences shared between twins showed an excess of sequences with low generation probability. Because the same donors could not be followed over many years, conclusions were based on cross-sectional statistical analysis. Zero-insertion analyses could be partly confounded by invariant T cells such as MAIT and iNKT, though diverse VJ usage argued against such confounding for most clonotypes.

This clonotype was observed a few times. Its specific antigen is unknown. One base away there is no much larger clone; base qualities are not given. The germline V gene provides CDR1 LGHNA and CDR2 YNFKEQ. The CDR3 starts with the cysteine, ends with the phenylalanine, and has 16 residues. Left in the record is the CDR3 DNA by itself, 48 bases read in frame from the first base. Trimming takes 0 bases from V and 7 bases from J, and the germline ends sit 18 bases apart. Preparation of the library involved 5' RACE. The sequencer listed for this sample is Illumina HiSeq 2000. Template switching introduced a universal primer binding site; the final cDNA contained a unique molecular identifier, enabling accurate counting of TCR cDNA molecules. First-strand cDNA for TCR alpha and beta chains was synthesized from specific primers in the conserved constant-segment region. Each cDNA library was double barcoded, with a SMART-Mk sample barcode plus Illumina barcodes, to control for contamination. TruSeq adapter sequences and Illumina sample barcodes were added in two successive PCR steps. Sequencing of the TCR alpha and beta cDNA libraries was done on the Illumina HiSeq platform using custom primers. The source study handled its data this way. Unique molecular identifiers were extracted from raw reads with MiGEC, and CDR3 positions were determined with MiXCR. Recombination models were inferred per individual with the repgenHMM and IGoR tools using an EM algorithm. Shared clonotype analysis was performed with the tcR package in R, normalizing sharing by the product of cloneset sizes. To study raw recombination without the effects of thymic and clonal selection, out-of-frame nonproductive sequences were analyzed. TCRdb reworked the public reads: Q25 trimming with fastp, MiXCR clone assembly, productive beta chains retained. Identical CDR3 proteins give one entry, which carries the most common genes and DNA. None of the V and J calls come from the authors' own analysis; TCRdb made them. This sample gives about 810,000 distinct CDR3 sequences in total; 12% of them show up just once. In total, the top ten clones hold 1.5% to 2% of the sample.

Every donor in the study was a healthy Caucasian. The twin cohort consisted of three pairs of female monozygotic twins, all aged about 18 to 29 years. The RNA used for TCR libraries was isolated from peripheral blood mononuclear cells. Separately, the same data were catalogued under a study of yellow fever vaccine responses in identical twins. From the second report: According to the authors, in identical twins the way T cells responded to vaccination appeared partly convergent and partly personalized. Focusing on identical twins, the study followed the T cell clones that responded to the vaccine, and did so with precision.

This TCR came from a woman aged 18-30 years in good health. Sequencing was performed on PBMCs. In this chain, TRBV4-2 is recombined with TRBJ2-5, with a tentative D call of TRBD1 or TRBD2, each matching 6 bases. The nucleotide sequence is given as TGTGCCAGCAGCCAAGACACGGTGGGGGGCTTGGCGACCCAGTACTTC. Its translation is CASSQDTVGGLATQYF.